Sequencing of this T cell receptor (beta chain) was carried out in a study of blood T cells in healthy people across ages. Study-wide results and limits: A greater number of naive CD4+ cells and higher diversity distinguished long-lived donors from aged donors.

A second PCR of roughly 7 to 11 cycles used a sample-barcoded 5' primer and a J-beta primer mix. TCRdb redid the calling of the 5' RACE reads with MiXCR, one entry per CDR3 protein. Of hundreds of thousands of distinct CDR3 sequences in the sample, approximately 25% were seen once. A word on this clonotype: The antigen remains unidentified.

Trimming pared 1 base from V and 6 bases from J, leaving 14 bases between. CDR1 DFQATT and CDR2 SNEGSKA come from the germline V gene (reference sequence). The CDR3 totals 14 residues. The amount of total RNA extracted per sample was at least 5.5 micrograms. These sequences were also reported in another study, on T cells of mothers and their children. That study adds: The people who donated were a few healthy Caucasian mothers and their six children. Several million TCR beta reads per child versus over 9 million per mother.

The receptor was derived from a boy younger than 18 in good health. J is TRBJ2-3 and V is TRBV20-1, with unresolved D. Sequenced input: blood. The CDR3 loop reads CSARASTARDTQYF. CDR3 bases: TGCAGTGCTAGAGCATCTACAGCCAGGGATACGCAGTATTTT.